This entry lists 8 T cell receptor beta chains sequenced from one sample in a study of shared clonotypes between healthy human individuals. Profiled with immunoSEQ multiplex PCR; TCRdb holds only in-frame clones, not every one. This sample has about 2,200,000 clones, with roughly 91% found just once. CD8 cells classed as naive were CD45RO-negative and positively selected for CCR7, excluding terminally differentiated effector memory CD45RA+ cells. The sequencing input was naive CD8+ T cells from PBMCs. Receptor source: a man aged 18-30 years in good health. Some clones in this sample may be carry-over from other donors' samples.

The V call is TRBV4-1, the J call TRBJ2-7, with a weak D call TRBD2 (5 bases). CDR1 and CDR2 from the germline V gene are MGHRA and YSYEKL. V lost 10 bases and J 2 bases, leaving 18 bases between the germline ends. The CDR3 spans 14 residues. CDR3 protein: CAITQGTSTYEQYF. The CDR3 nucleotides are TGCGCCATCACCCAAGGCACTAGTACCTACGAGCAGTACTTC.

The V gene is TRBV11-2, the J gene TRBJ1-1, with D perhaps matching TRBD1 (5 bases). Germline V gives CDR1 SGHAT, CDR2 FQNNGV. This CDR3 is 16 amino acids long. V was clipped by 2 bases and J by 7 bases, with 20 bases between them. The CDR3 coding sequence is TGTGCCAGCAGCTTATTCTACTTCGACGGGGGGTTTGAAGCTTTCTTT. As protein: CASSLFYFDGGFEAFF.

The DNA for the CDR3 is TGCGCCAGCAGCCCTAAGTCGGGTCTAGCGGGACACAATGAGCAGTTCTTC. This sequence encodes CASSPKSGLAGHNEQFF. The chain couples TRBV4-1 to TRBJ2-1; 9 bases map to TRBD2. Germline V lookup: CDR1 MGHRA, CDR2 YSYEKL. The V and J ends lost 4 bases and 5 bases, in that order; junction bases with no gene match: 12. The CDR3 loop spans 17 amino acids.

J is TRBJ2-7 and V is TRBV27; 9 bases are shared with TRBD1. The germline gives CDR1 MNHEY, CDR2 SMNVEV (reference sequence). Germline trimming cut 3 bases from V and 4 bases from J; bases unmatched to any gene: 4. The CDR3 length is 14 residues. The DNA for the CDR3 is TGTGCCAGCAGTTTTGGGACAGGGATTTACGAGCAGTACTTC. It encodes CASSFGTGIYEQYF.

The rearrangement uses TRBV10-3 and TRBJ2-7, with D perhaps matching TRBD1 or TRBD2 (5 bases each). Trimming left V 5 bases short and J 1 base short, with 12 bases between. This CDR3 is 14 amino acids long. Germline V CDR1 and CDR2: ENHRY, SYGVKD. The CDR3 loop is CAISFTEGSYEQYF. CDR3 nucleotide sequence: TGTGCCATCAGTTTTACTGAGGGGTCCTACGAGCAGTACTTC.

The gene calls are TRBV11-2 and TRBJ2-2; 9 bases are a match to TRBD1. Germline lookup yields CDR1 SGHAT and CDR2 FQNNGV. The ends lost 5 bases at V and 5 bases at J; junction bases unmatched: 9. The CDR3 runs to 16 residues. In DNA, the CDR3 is TGTGCCAGCAGCCCCAAGACAGGGGGTCGGACCGGGGAGCTGTTTTTT. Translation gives CASSPKTGGRTGELFF.

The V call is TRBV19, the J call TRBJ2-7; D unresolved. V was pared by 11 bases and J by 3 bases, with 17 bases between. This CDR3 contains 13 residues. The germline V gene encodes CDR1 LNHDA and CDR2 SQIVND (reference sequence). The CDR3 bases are TGTGCCTCTCGAGAGATAGGAGACTACGAGCAGTACTTC. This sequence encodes CASREIGDYEQYF.

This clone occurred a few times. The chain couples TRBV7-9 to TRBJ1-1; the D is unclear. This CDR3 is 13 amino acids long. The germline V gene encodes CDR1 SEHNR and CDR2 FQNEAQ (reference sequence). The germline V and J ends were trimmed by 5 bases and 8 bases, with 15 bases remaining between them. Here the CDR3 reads CASSPSLSEEAFF. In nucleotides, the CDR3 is TGTGCCAGCAGCCCCAGCCTATCTGAGGAAGCTTTCTTT. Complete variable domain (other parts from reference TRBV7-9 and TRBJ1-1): DTGVSQNPRHKITKRGQNVTFRCDPISEHNRLYWYRQTLGQGPEFLTYFQNEAQLEKSRLLSDRFSAERPKGSFSTLEIQRTEQGDSAMYLCASSPSLSEEAFFGQGTRLTVV.